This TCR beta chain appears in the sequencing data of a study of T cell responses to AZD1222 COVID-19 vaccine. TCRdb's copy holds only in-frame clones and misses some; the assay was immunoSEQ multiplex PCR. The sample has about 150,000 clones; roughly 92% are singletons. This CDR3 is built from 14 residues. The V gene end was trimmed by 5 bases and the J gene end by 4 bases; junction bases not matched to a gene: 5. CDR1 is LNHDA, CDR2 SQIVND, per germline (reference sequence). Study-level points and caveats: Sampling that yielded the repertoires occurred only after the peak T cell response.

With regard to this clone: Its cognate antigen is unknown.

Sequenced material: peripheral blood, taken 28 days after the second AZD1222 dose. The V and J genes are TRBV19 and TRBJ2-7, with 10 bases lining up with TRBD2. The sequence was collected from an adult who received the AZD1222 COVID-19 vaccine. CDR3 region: CASSSSGGSYEQYF. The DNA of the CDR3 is TGTGCCAGTAGTTCTAGCGGGGGATCGTACGAGCAGTACTTC.